The clone carrying this T cell receptor (beta chain) was found a few times. Its target is unknown. This record comes from a study of Ad26.COV2.S vaccination and SARS-CoV-2 variants. Study overall: Administration of Ad26.COV2.S was intramuscular, either once or twice 56 days apart. Regarding the study as a whole: Participants in the vaccine arm had higher spike-specific TCR breadth; placebo recipients had lower. Spike-specific responses of CD8+ and CD4+ T cells were reported to display substantial breadth after vaccination.

Indicated treatment: 19 received Ad26.COV2.S at low or high dose, single or two shots; 5 received placebo; per-sample allocation not given. It was on day 63 after the first vaccine or placebo injection that samples were taken. The vaccine delivered Wuhan-strain SARS-CoV-2 spike through an Ad26 vector. Produced via immunoSEQ multiplex PCR; TCRdb's table is partial and in-frame only. This table has about 400,000 clones, about 88% appearing once. The CDR3 extends over 14 amino acids. Looked up from germline, CDR1 is SGHTA and CDR2 is FQGNSA. V dropped 5 bases and J dropped 6 bases, with 11 bases sitting between them.

Here the sequenced sample was peripheral blood, taken in a trial of Ad26.COV2.S vaccine versus placebo. This rearrangement joins TRBV7-2 to TRBJ1-6, with D tentatively TRBD1 (5 bases). This sequence originates from a person aged 18-60 years who received the Ad26.COV2.S COVID-19 vaccine or a placebo. The CDR3 spells CASSLQGSNSPLHF. The CDR3 coding sequence is TGTGCCAGCAGCCTCCAGGGAAGTAATTCACCCCTCCACTTT.